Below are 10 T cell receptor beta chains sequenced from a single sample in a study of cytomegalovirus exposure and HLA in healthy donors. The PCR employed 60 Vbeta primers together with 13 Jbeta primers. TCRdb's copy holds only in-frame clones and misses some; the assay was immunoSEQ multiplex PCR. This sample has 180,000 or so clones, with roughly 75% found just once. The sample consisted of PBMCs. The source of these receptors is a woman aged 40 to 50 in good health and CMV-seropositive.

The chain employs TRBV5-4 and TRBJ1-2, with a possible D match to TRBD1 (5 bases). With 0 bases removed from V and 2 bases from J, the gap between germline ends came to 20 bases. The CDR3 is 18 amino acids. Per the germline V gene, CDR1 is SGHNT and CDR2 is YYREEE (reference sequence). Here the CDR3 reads CASSLAGGVQKRNYGYTF. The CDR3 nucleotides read TGTGCCAGCAGCTTGGCGGGAGGGGTTCAGAAACGCAACTATGGCTACACCTTC.

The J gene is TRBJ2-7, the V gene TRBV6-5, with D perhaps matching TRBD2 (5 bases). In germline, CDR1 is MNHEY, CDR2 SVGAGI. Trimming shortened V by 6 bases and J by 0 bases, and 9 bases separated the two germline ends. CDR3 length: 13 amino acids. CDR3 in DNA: TGTGCCAGCAGCCAGAGCGGCTCCTACGAGCAGTACTTC. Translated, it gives CASSQSGSYEQYF.

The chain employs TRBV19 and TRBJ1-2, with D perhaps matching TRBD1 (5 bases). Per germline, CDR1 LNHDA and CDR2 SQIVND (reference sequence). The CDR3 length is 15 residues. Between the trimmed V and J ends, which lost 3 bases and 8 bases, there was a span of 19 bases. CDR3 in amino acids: CASSMVTARDTGYTF. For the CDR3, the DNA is TGTGCCAGTAGTATGGTGACAGCCCGAGATACCGGCTACACCTTC.

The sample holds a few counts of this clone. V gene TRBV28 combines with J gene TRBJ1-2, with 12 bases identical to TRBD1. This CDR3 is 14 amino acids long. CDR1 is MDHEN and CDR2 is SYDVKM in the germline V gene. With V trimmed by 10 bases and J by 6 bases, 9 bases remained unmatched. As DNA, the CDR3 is TGTGCCATCAGGGGGACAGGGGGCAAGGATGGCTACACCTTC. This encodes CAIRGTGGKDGYTF.

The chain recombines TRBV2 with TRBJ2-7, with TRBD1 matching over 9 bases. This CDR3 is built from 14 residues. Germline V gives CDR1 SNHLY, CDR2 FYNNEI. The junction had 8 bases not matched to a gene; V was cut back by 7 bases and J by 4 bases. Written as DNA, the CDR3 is TGTGCCAGCATTGACGGACAGGGGTGGTACGAGCAGTACTTC. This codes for CASIDGQGWYEQYF.

This CDR3 reads CASSFFGTGDGEQYF. DNA for the CDR3: TGTGCCAGCAGCTTTTTCGGGACAGGGGACGGCGAGCAGTACTTC. The gene calls are TRBV7-9 and TRBJ2-7; TRBD1 matches at 10 bases. The CDR3 is 15 residues long. The germline V gene has CDR1 SEHNR and CDR2 FQNEAQ (reference sequence). Losses at the gene ends were 3 bases for V and 6 bases for J; bases not matched to a gene: 8.

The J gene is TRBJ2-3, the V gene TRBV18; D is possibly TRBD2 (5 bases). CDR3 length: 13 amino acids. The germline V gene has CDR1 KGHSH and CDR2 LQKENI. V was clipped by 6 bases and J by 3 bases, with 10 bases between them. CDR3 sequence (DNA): TGTGCCAGCTCCATACTAGATACAGATACGCAGTATTTT. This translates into CASSILDTDTQYF.

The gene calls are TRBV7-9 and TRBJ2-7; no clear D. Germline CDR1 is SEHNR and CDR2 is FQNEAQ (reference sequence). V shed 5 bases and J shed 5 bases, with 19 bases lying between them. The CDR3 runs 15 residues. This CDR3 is CASSRSAVLYDEQYF. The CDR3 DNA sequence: TGTGCCAGCAGCCGAAGTGCGGTACTTTACGACGAGCAGTACTTC. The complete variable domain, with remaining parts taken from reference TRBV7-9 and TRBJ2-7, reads DTGVSQNPRHKITKRGQNVTFRCDPISEHNRLYWYRQTLGQGPEFLTYFQNEAQLEKSRLLSDRFSAERPKGSFSTLEIQRTEQGDSAMYLCASSRSAVLYDEQYFGPGTRLTVT.

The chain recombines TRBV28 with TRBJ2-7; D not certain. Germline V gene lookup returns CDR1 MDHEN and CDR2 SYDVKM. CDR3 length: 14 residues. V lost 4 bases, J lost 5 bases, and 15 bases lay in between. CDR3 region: CASSSPGAVNEQYF. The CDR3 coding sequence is TGTGCCAGCAGTTCCCCGGGTGCCGTCAACGAGCAGTACTTC.

Written as DNA, the CDR3 is TGTGCCAGCAGTTACACCCCCTCGACTGGCTATGGCTACACCTTC. Protein: CASSYTPSTGYGYTF. V usage is TRBV6-6 and J usage is TRBJ1-2, with D uncertain. This CDR3 has 15 amino acids. V was shortened by 2 bases and J by 4 bases, with 14 bases between the two germline ends. Germline-derived CDR1 and CDR2 are MNHNY and SVGAGI (reference sequence).